These 11 T cell receptor beta chains were sequenced from one sample in a study of cytomegalovirus exposure and HLA in healthy donors. In the PCR, 60 Vbeta and 13 Jbeta primers were used. Clones were sequenced by immunoSEQ multiplex PCR, and TCRdb holds only the in-frame ones, with some missing. This repertoire shows approximately 100,000 clones, around 9.6% found once; its top ten account for around 4.9%. Sequencing used PBMCs. Receptors originate from a man in his forties or fifties in good health and CMV-seropositive.

A word on this clone: The same CDR3 arises from other DNA sequences in this sample as well. The rearrangement uses TRBV30 and TRBJ1-1; TRBD1 aligns across 9 bases. This CDR3 spans 14 amino acids. The trim removed 0 bases at V and 5 bases at J, leaving 4 bases unmatched. Germline V gene lookup returns CDR1 GTSNPN and CDR2 SVGIG (reference sequence). The CDR3, as DNA: TGTGCCTGGAGTGTGGGACAGGGAGGTACTGAAGCTTTCTTT. The encoded protein is CAWSVGQGGTEAFF.

The gene calls are TRBV28 and TRBJ1-2, with TRBD1 matching over 8 bases. Germline V gene lookup returns CDR1 MDHEN and CDR2 SYDVKM. With 5 bases clipped from V and 5 bases from J, the junction kept 7 bases outside the gene matches. The CDR3 contains 14 residues. CDR3 in DNA: TGTGCCAGCAGTACCCCGGACAGGGCGTATGGCTACACCTTC. Translating it yields CASSTPDRAYGYTF.

The rearrangement uses TRBV6-5 and TRBJ2-1, with 11 bases lining up with TRBD2. V lost 7 bases, J lost 4 bases, and 6 bases stayed unmatched. Germline CDR1 and CDR2: MNHEY and SVGAGI. The CDR3 is made up of 15 amino acids. CDR3 nucleotides: TGTGCCAGCACACCGGGACTAGCGGTATACAATGAGCAGTTCTTC. This gives the protein CASTPGLAVYNEQFF.

This clone was recorded once. This chain joins TRBV4-2 and TRBJ2-5; TRBD1 aligns across 8 bases. V dropped 4 bases and J dropped 9; count of bases not matched to a gene: 13. The CDR3 spans 15 residues. Germline CDR1 reads LGHNA; CDR2 reads YNFKEQ. CDR3 amino acids: CASSPSGTGIGAQYF. The CDR3 DNA reads as TGTGCCAGCAGCCCTTCCGGGACAGGAATTGGGGCCCAGTACTTC.

The sample holds a few counts of this clone. The V call is TRBV6-6, the J call TRBJ1-1; the match to TRBD1 covers 8 bases. V lost 6 bases, J lost 3 bases, and 6 bases stayed unmatched. This CDR3 is 14 amino acids long. Germline values: CDR1 MNHNY, CDR2 SVGAGI (reference sequence). The chain's CDR3 is CASSTTGGYTEAFF. CDR3 DNA sequence: TGTGCCAGCAGCACCACAGGGGGTTACACTGAAGCTTTCTTT.

The chain combines TRBV18 with TRBJ1-1; TRBD1 agrees at 12 bases. The germline V gene has CDR1 KGHSH and CDR2 LQKENI. The trim removed 4 bases at V and 4 bases at J, leaving 4 bases unmatched. This CDR3 comprises 15 residues. This CDR3 reads CASSLGTGGSTEAFF. In DNA form, the CDR3 reads TGTGCCAGCTCACTAGGGACAGGGGGCTCCACTGAAGCTTTCTTT.

This chain links TRBV5-6 with TRBJ1-2, with D unclear. With 4 bases removed from V and 8 bases from J, the gap between germline ends came to 24 bases. CDR1 is SGHDT and CDR2 is YYEEEE in the germline V gene. CDR3 length equals 16 residues. The CDR3 bases are TGTGCCAGCAGCCTATCATTATCTGGCCGGGTCAGCGGCTACACCTTC. It translates to CASSLSLSGRVSGYTF.

This clone has just a few counts. The gene calls are TRBV28 and TRBJ1-1; tentatively, D is TRBD1 (5 bases). Germline loops: CDR1 MDHEN, CDR2 SYDVKM. The CDR3 contains 14 residues. Trimming cost V 7 bases and J 3 bases, with 15 bases left between them. The CDR3 region has the DNA TGTGCCAGCACAAAGCGGCGGGACCACACTGAAGCTTTCTTT. The encoded protein is CASTKRRDHTEAFF.

This clone was seen more than once but under ten times. This chain uses TRBV28 with TRBJ1-5, with D perhaps matching TRBD1 (5 bases). Trimming removed 1 base from V and 4 bases from J, with 8 bases in between. The CDR3 is made up of 14 amino acids. Germline loops: CDR1 MDHEN, CDR2 SYDVKM. The DNA for the CDR3 is TGTGCCAGCAGTTTATCGCGGGGGAATCAGCCCCAGCATTTT. It translates to CASSLSRGNQPQHF.

As for this clone: Other DNA sequences in this sample translate to the same CDR3. The chain couples TRBV19 to TRBJ2-7, with a possible D match to TRBD2 (5 bases). CDR1 and CDR2 (germline): LNHDA, SQIVND (reference sequence). This CDR3 contains 13 residues. With 1 base removed from V and 5 bases from J, the gap between germline ends came to 9 bases. The CDR3 DNA reads as TGTGCCAGTAGTATAGCATCCGGGGACGAGCAGTACTTC. This codes for CASSIASGDEQYF.

This clone appeared many times. In nucleotides, the CDR3 is TGTGCCAGCGCGGGACAGGGGGAAAGAGATACCCAGTACTTC. This codes for CASAGQGERDTQYF. The rearrangement links TRBV6-5 to TRBJ2-5; TRBD1 aligns across 11 bases. After removal of 8 bases from V and 8 bases from J, the junction contained 10 bases not matched to a gene. This CDR3 is 14 amino acids long. Germline assignment: CDR1 MNHEY and CDR2 SVGAGI.